What follows are 14 T cell receptor beta chains derived from one specimen sequenced in a study of T cell responses to AZD1222 COVID-19 vaccine. Repertoires were generated with immunoSEQ multiplex PCR, while TCRdb's copy carries only in-frame clones and drops some. This table has 140,000 or so clones, 70% to 90% appearing once. The material was peripheral blood, obtained on day 0 of AZD1222 vaccination. These receptors all come from an adult in good health.

The chain joins TRBV19 to TRBJ1-6; 7 bases map to TRBD1. CDR1 and CDR2 from the germline V gene are LNHDA and SQIVND (reference sequence). The CDR3 has 14 residues. After removal of 4 bases from V and 10 bases from J, the junction contained 7 bases not matched to a gene. CDR3 DNA sequence: TGTGCCAGTAGTACTCAGGGGGGGAGCTCACCCCTCCACTTT. This gives the protein CASSTQGGSSPLHF.

The gene calls are TRBV5-6 and TRBJ2-1; 12 bases align to TRBD2. Losses at the gene ends were 4 bases for V and 8 bases for J; bases not matched to a gene: 7. Germline assignment: CDR1 SGHDT and CDR2 YYEEEE. The CDR3 is made up of 15 amino acids. The CDR3 DNA sequence: TGTGCCAGCAGCACGAAGACTAGCGGGGGCGATGAGCAGTTCTTC. Translation: CASSTKTSGGDEQFF.

V usage is TRBV19 and J usage is TRBJ1-1; no definite D call. Germline CDR1 and CDR2: LNHDA and SQIVND (reference sequence). The CDR3 extends over 13 amino acids. Trimming removed 4 bases from V and 0 bases from J, with 6 bases in between. This CDR3 is CASSNQVNTEAFF. The CDR3, as DNA: TGTGCCAGTAGTAATCAGGTGAACACTGAAGCTTTCTTT.

The chain recombines TRBV4-1 with TRBJ1-6; D is uncertain. The CDR3 sequence is 16 residues long. With 1 base removed from V and 6 bases from J, the gap between germline ends came to 13 bases. The V gene's germline CDR1 is MGHRA and CDR2 YSYEKL. CDR3 protein: CASSQGVALGNSPLHF. CDR3 DNA: TGCGCCAGCAGCCAAGGAGTGGCTTTGGGTAATTCACCCCTCCACTTT.

V gene TRBV5-4 combines with J gene TRBJ2-1, with D possibly being TRBD1 or TRBD2 (5 bases each). The CDR3 is made up of 16 amino acids. V was trimmed by 6 bases and J by 0 bases, leaving 16 bases between them. CDR1 and CDR2 (germline): SGHNT, YYREEE (reference sequence). DNA of the CDR3: TGTGCCAGCACCGTCCCGGGACCCGTCTCCTACAATGAGCAGTTCTTC. The encoded protein is CASTVPGPVSYNEQFF. Complete variable domain (other parts from reference TRBV5-4 and TRBJ2-1): ETGVTQSPTHLIKTRGQQVTLRCSSQSGHNTVSWYQQALGQGPQFIFQYYREEENGRGNFPPRFSGLQFPNYSSELNVNALELDDSALYLCASTVPGPVSYNEQFFGPGTRLTVL.

This clone has more than one count but fewer than ten. The chain couples TRBV19 to TRBJ1-2; no reliable D call. CDR3 length equals 14 residues. The V and J ends lost 5 bases and 4 bases respectively, with 14 bases between them. From germline, CDR1 is LNHDA and CDR2 SQIVND (reference sequence). As DNA, the CDR3 is TGTGCCAGTAGTTCCGGGGAGTATTCCTATGGCTACACCTTC. Encoded protein: CASSSGEYSYGYTF.

This chain uses TRBV19 with TRBJ1-2; D is possibly TRBD1 (5 bases). The CDR3 sequence is 14 residues long. V lost 10 bases and J lost 1, with 16 bases in between. CDR1 LNHDA and CDR2 SQIVND come from the germline V gene (reference sequence). This CDR3 reads CATRTWGVNYGYTF. The CDR3 nucleotides are TGTGCCACCAGAACGTGGGGGGTTAACTATGGCTACACCTTC.

The chain has TRBV4-3 and TRBJ2-7; D not resolved. Germline V gives CDR1 LGHNA, CDR2 YSLEER. V lost 0 bases, J lost 0 bases, and 9 bases lay in between. The length of the CDR3 is 15 residues. The CDR3 sequence: CASSQESEASYEQYF. CDR3 in DNA: TGCGCCAGCAGCCAAGAATCCGAGGCCTCCTACGAGCAGTACTTC.

The chain uses TRBV13 and TRBJ2-1, with TRBD2 identical over 8 bases. Unmatched junction bases numbered 8, after V lost 3 bases and J lost 7 bases. From germline, CDR1 is PRHDT and CDR2 FYEKMQ (reference sequence). CDR3 length equals 15 residues. CDR3 in amino acids: CASSFKRESANEQFF. CDR3 nucleotide sequence: TGTGCCAGCAGCTTCAAGCGGGAGTCGGCTAATGAGCAGTTCTTC.

Comments on this clone: The same CDR3 is also encoded by other DNA sequences in this sample. This sequence joins TRBV3-1 (or the pseudogene TRBV3-2) and TRBJ2-1; 10 bases line up with TRBD2. The J segment lost 4 bases and the V segment lost 4 bases, leaving 4 bases of the junction unmatched. The CDR3 runs to 15 residues. CDR1 is LGHDT and CDR2 is YNNKEL in the germline V gene (reference sequence). CDR3 coding DNA: TGTGCCAGCAGCCCCCGGACTAGCGGTTACAATGAGCAGTTCTTC. Translation: CASSPRTSGYNEQFF.

The rearrangement uses TRBV5-1 and TRBJ2-7, with 10 nucleotides matching TRBD2. This CDR3 contains 16 residues. Trimming removed 2 bases from V and 0 bases from J; junction bases left unmatched: 5. CDR1 SGHRS and CDR2 YFSETQ come from the germline V gene. In nucleotides, the CDR3 is TGCGCCAGCAGCTTTAGCGGGAGGAGGGGCTCCTACGAGCAGTACTTC. Translating it yields CASSFSGRRGSYEQYF. Variable domain in full (rest from reference TRBV5-1 and TRBJ2-7): KAGVTQTPRYLIKTRGQQVTLSCSPISGHRSVSWYQQTPGQGLQFLFEYFSETQRNKGNFPGRFSGRQFSNSRSEMNVSTLELGDSALYLCASSFSGRRGSYEQYFGPGTRLTVT.

This sequence joins TRBV5-4 and TRBJ2-3, with 13 bases that match TRBD2. The CDR3 has 15 residues. V was clipped by 2 bases and J by 8 bases; unmatched bases: 5. Per the germline V gene, CDR1 is SGHNT and CDR2 is YYREEE (reference sequence). The CDR3 region has the DNA TGTGCCAGCAGCTTTGGACTAGCGGGAGATTCTACGCAGTATTTT. As protein: CASSFGLAGDSTQYF. The full variable domain, completed using reference TRBV5-4 and TRBJ2-3, is ETGVTQSPTHLIKTRGQQVTLRCSSQSGHNTVSWYQQALGQGPQFIFQYYREEENGRGNFPPRFSGLQFPNYSSELNVNALELDDSALYLCASSFGLAGDSTQYFGPGTRLTVL.

V usage is TRBV7-3 and J usage is TRBJ2-7; D might be TRBD2 (5 bases). The CDR3 totals 15 residues. The germline V gene encodes CDR1 SGHTA and CDR2 FQGTGA. With 1 base removed from V and 3 bases from J, the gap between germline ends came to 13 bases. CDR3 nucleotide sequence: TGTGCCAGCAGCTTAAATGGAGAGGGCTTCTACGAGCAGTACTTC. It yields the protein CASSLNGEGFYEQYF.

The count of this clone is one. The chain is built from TRBV10-3 and TRBJ1-1; D perhaps matches TRBD1 (6 bases). Per the germline V gene, CDR1 is ENHRY and CDR2 is SYGVKD. This CDR3 region has 14 residues. The V gene lost 3 bases and the J gene lost 1 base, with 9 bases spanning the gap. The CDR3 sequence is CAISDVGQNTEAFF. The CDR3 DNA follows: TGTGCCATCAGTGATGTGGGACAGAACACTGAAGCTTTCTTT.